This T cell receptor beta chain is drawn from a study of shared clonotypes between healthy human individuals. General study results and limits: Enrolling few donors narrowed the genetic and exposure-history diversity that was represented.

This clone was detected once. No antigen is known for it. The same CDR3 is also encoded by other DNA sequences in this sample. Every subset's genomic DNA went evenly onto several immunoSEQ plates. Measured with immunoSEQ multiplex PCR; TCRdb has only the in-frame clones, and not every one. Among some 2,000,000 clones listed, about 95% were seen once. CD8 cells regarded as naive lacked CD45RO, were positively chosen for CCR7, and omitted terminally differentiated effector memory CD45RA+ cells. The CDR3 is made up of 11 amino acids. From germline, CDR1 is MNHEY and CDR2 SVGAGI. Deletions cut 5 bases from V and 1 base from J, with 3 bases between.

The chain uses TRBV6-5 and TRBJ2-7; no reliable D call. Sequenced input: naive CD8+ T cells sorted from blood. The clonotype originates from a man between 18 and 29 years old in good health. CDR3: CASSHSYEQYF. CDR3 in DNA: TGTGCCAGCAGTCATTCCTACGAGCAGTACTTC.